A single sample is the source of the 24 T cell receptor beta chains below, sequenced in a study of Graves' ophthalmopathy and Graves' hyperthyroidism. RNA transcripts were the template, and TCR beta CDR3 regions were amplified from them. Scientists carried out first-round RT-PCR using HTBI primers and then a second-round multiplex PCR. Via MiXCR, TCRdb re-called the multiplex PCR reads, giving one row per CDR3 protein. The sample lists over 500,000 distinct CDR3 sequences, 22% occurring once. Sample: peripheral blood. These receptors came from a woman aged 18-30 years with stable Graves' hyperthyroidism. Some clones in this sample may be carry-over from other donors' samples.

Many counts were recorded for this clonotype. This sequence joins TRBV28 and TRBJ1-5, with a tentative D call TRBD1 (5 bases). The CDR3 length is 16 residues. CDR1 is MDHEN and CDR2 is SYDVKM in the germline V gene. The germline V and J ends were trimmed by 5 bases and 0 bases, with 14 bases remaining between them. The CDR3 loop is CASSRTGLLSNQPQHF. CDR3 nucleotides: TGTGCCAGCAGTAGGACGGGACTTCTTAGCAATCAGCCCCAGCATTTT.

There are a few counts of this clonotype. This chain joins TRBV19 and TRBJ1-5, with D unclear. The CDR3 is made up of 14 amino acids. CDR1 is LNHDA, CDR2 SQIVND, per germline (reference sequence). V was shortened by 3 bases and J by 0 bases, with 6 bases between the two germline ends. This CDR3 reads CASSIPLSNQPQHF. The DNA of the CDR3 is TGTGCCAGTAGTATCCCCCTTAGCAATCAGCCCCAGCATTTT.

This clonotype appeared many times. The chain uses TRBV6-5 and TRBJ1-1; 7 bases align to TRBD1. CDR3 size: 14 residues. CDR1 and CDR2 (germline): MNHEY, SVGAGI. The CDR3 reads CGTSRQGLGTEAFF. CDR3 DNA sequence: TGTGGGACCTCGCGACAGGGTCTTGGCACTGAAGCTTTCTTT.

This clonotype has more than one count but fewer than ten. The chain is built from TRBV4-1 and TRBJ2-7; TRBD2 agrees at 8 bases. Germline V gene sequence: CDR1 MGHRA, CDR2 YSYEKL. The CDR3 runs to 16 residues. The V segment lost 0 bases and the J segment 2 bases; nucleotides outside the gene matches: 6. Here the CDR3 reads CASSQDRGGRAYEQYF. The CDR3 nucleotides read TGCGCCAGCAGCCAAGATCGGGGGGGCCGGGCCTACGAGCAGTACTTC.

A single count supports this clonotype. This chain connects TRBV7-2 to TRBJ2-7, with D possibly matching TRBD2 (7 bases). The CDR3 has 14 amino acids. Germline CDR1 SGHTA, CDR2 FQGNSA. Trimming left V 5 bases short and J 6 bases short, with 17 bases between. DNA of the CDR3: TGTGCCAGCAGCCCCAGGCAGGGAGGGGGCGAGCAGTACTTC. Encoded protein: CASSPRQGGGEQYF.

Comments on this clonotype: A junction end diverges from the germline sequence, so it may reflect a read error. The chain is built from TRBV11-2 and TRBJ2-7; TRBD2 matches 8 bases. The CDR3 is made up of 13 amino acids. Germline CDR1 is SGHAT and CDR2 is FQNNGV. In nucleotides, the CDR3 is TGTGCCAGCTGCTTCGGGAGGGTCTACGAGCAGTACTTC. Translated: CASCFGRVYEQYF.

This clonotype was counted a few times. The chain uses TRBV12-3 or TRBV12-4 and TRBJ2-2, with D tentatively TRBD1 (6 bases). The CDR3 length is 14 residues. V lost 6 bases and J 6 bases, leaving 14 bases between the germline ends. In nucleotides, the CDR3 is TGTGCCAGCAGGAATAACAGGGCGGCCGGGGAGCTGTTTTTT. It yields the protein CASRNNRAAGELFF.

This clonotype was observed many times. The V and J genes are TRBV12-3 or TRBV12-4 and TRBJ2-7, with D possibly TRBD1 on 6 matching bases. The CDR3 consists of 14 residues. V was pared by 8 bases and J by 4 bases, with 18 bases between. The CDR3, as DNA: TGTGCCAGCTGTCACCAGGGGCGAGGTTACGAGCAGTACTTC. As protein: CASCHQGRGYEQYF.

This clonotype was counted at least ten times. V gene TRBV6-5 combines with J gene TRBJ1-5; D call uncertain. Deletions cut 4 bases from V and 3 bases from J, with 16 bases between. Per the germline V gene, CDR1 is MNHEY and CDR2 is SVGAGI. This CDR3 has 16 amino acids. In DNA form, the CDR3 reads TGTGCCAGCAGTTCCTGGACTGGGAATATCAATCAGCCCCAGCATTTT. It is translated as CASSSWTGNINQPQHF.

This clonotype appeared a few times. With a much larger clone just one base away, this may be a read error. CDR3 DNA sequence: TGTGCCAGCAGTAGAGACAGGGAAGAGACCAAGTACTTC. This codes for CASSRDREETKYF. The chain recombines TRBV6-4 with TRBJ2-5; 7 positions agree with TRBD1. This CDR3 spans 13 amino acids. The V gene's germline CDR1 is MRHNA and CDR2 SNTAGT.

This clonotype was seen only a few times. The V and J genes are TRBV6-5 and TRBJ1-1; perhaps TRBD1 as D (5 bases). CDR3 length equals 13 residues. Germline-derived CDR1 and CDR2 are MNHEY and SVGAGI. V was shortened by 4 bases and J by 6 bases, with 12 bases between the two germline ends. This CDR3 reads CASSSQGSPEAFF. DNA for the CDR3: TGTGCCAGCAGTTCCCAGGGTAGCCCTGAAGCTTTCTTT.

This clonotype came up many times. J is TRBJ1-2 and V is TRBV12-3 or TRBV12-4; 8 bases line up with TRBD1. The CDR3 spans 15 residues. The J segment lost 2 bases and the V segment lost 6 bases, leaving 8 bases of the junction unmatched. The CDR3 loop is CASRAGGMVNYGYTF. The CDR3, as DNA: TGTGCCAGCAGAGCAGGGGGCATGGTGAACTATGGCTACACCTTC.

The table lists this clonotype with many counts. V is TRBV6-1 and J is TRBJ1-5; 11 bases agree with TRBD1. The V and J ends lost 6 bases and 4 bases, in that order; junction bases with no gene match: 5. Looked up from germline, CDR1 is MNHNS and CDR2 is SASEGT. This CDR3 spans 15 amino acids. The CDR3 loop is CASRSGQGANQPQHF. CDR3 sequence (DNA): TGTGCCAGCAGATCTGGACAGGGGGCAAATCAGCCCCAGCATTTT.

The gene calls are TRBV13 and TRBJ2-7; weak D call: TRBD2 (5 bases). The V gene's germline CDR1 is PRHDT and CDR2 FYEKMQ (reference sequence). V lost 6 bases to trimming and J lost 3 bases, with 12 bases between them. This CDR3 has 13 amino acids. CDR3: CASRSGGNYEQYF. The CDR3 region has the DNA TGTGCCAGCAGGTCTGGAGGAAACTACGAGCAGTACTTC.

This clonotype was seen ten or more times. CDR3 residues: CSARGTSNTGELFF. CDR3 nucleotides: TGCAGTGCTAGGGGGACATCGAACACCGGGGAGCTGTTTTTT. This chain connects TRBV20-1 to TRBJ2-2; maybe TRBD1 (6 bases). Germline CDR1 reads DFQATT; CDR2 reads SNEGSKA (reference sequence). V lost 3 bases and J 0 bases, leaving 8 bases between the germline ends. CDR3 size: 14 residues.

The chain joins TRBV2 to TRBJ1-2; D not resolved. Looked up from germline, CDR1 is SNHLY and CDR2 is FYNNEI. V was trimmed by 4 bases and J by 8 bases, leaving 14 bases between them. The CDR3 is made up of 13 amino acids. The CDR3 bases are TGTGCCAGCAGTGTGAAAGGGCCCGCCGGCTACACCTTC. Amino acid sequence: CASSVKGPAGYTF.

This chain uses TRBV12-3 or TRBV12-4 with TRBJ1-2, with 9 bases that match TRBD1. CDR3 length: 16 amino acids. V dropped 6 bases and J dropped 7; count of bases not matched to a gene: 15. The CDR3 sequence: CASSKRTGGANGGYTF. In DNA form, the CDR3 reads TGTGCCAGCAGCAAAAGAACAGGGGGCGCCAATGGTGGCTACACCTTC.

This clonotype was observed many times. The V and J genes are TRBV9 and TRBJ2-5; TRBD1 matches 7 bases. V lost 0 bases to trimming and J lost 5 bases; unmatched junction nucleotides: 4. The CDR3 has 14 amino acids. Per the germline V gene, CDR1 is SGDLS and CDR2 is YYNGEE. The CDR3: CASSVAQGEETQYF. The CDR3 DNA is TGTGCCAGCAGCGTAGCTCAGGGGGAGGAGACCCAGTACTTC.

This clonotype has only a few counts. The V call is TRBV12-3 or TRBV12-4, the J call TRBJ1-2, with D unclear. V was clipped by 3 bases and J by 4 bases, with 9 bases between them. This CDR3 region has 13 residues. The CDR3 DNA is TGTGCCAGCAGTTTCCCCGGTTCCTATGGCTACACCTTC. It translates to CASSFPGSYGYTF.

The chain is built from TRBV6-1 and TRBJ1-3; weak D call: TRBD1 (5 bases). The CDR3 has 14 amino acids. V was clipped by 6 bases and J by 0 bases, with 9 bases between them. Germline V gene sequence: CDR1 MNHNS, CDR2 SASEGT. CDR3 coding DNA: TGTGCCAGCAGACGAGACAGCTCTGGAAACACCATATATTTT. The encoded protein is CASRRDSSGNTIYF.

In its sample, this clonotype was seen many times. The CDR3 sequence is CAWSSGTPYEQYF. CDR3 in DNA: TGTGCCTGGAGTTCCGGGACTCCCTACGAGCAGTACTTC. This chain links TRBV30 with TRBJ2-7; D perhaps matches TRBD2 (6 bases). Germline CDR1 and CDR2: GTSNPN and SVGIG (reference sequence). This CDR3 has 13 amino acids. V gave up 2 bases and J gave up 2 bases, with 10 bases separating them.

The table lists this clonotype with many counts. This chain joins TRBV11-3 and TRBJ2-7, with TRBD2 matching over 8 bases. Looked up from germline, CDR1 is SGHNT and CDR2 is YENEEA. Trimming removed 1 base from V and 0 bases from J; junction bases left unmatched: 17. This CDR3 has 20 amino acids. The DNA for the CDR3 is TGTGCCAGCAGCTTAGGACTTACCAGGGCTCGGGAGGGGAGCTCCTACGAGCAGTACTTC. Its translation: CASSLGLTRAREGSSYEQYF.

Only a few counts were recorded for this clonotype. A read error is possible here, since a much larger clone lies one base away. V is TRBV6-1 and J is TRBJ2-7; the match to TRBD1 covers 7 bases. The CDR3 contains 14 residues. CDR1 MNHNS and CDR2 SASEGT come from the germline V gene. The DNA for the CDR3 is TGTGTCAGCGCCGTACAGGGGCAACCGGACGAGCAGTACTTC. Its protein is CVSAVQGQPDEQYF.

This clonotype was detected once. This chain links TRBV27 with TRBJ2-7; D is unclear. The CDR3 length is 14 residues. Germline V gene sequence: CDR1 MNHEY, CDR2 SMNVEV (reference sequence). The V and J ends lost 5 bases and 2 bases respectively, with 13 bases between them. The CDR3 nucleotides are TGTGCCAGCAGTCCAGTCGCCCTAACCTACGAGCAGTACTTC. This translates into CASSPVALTYEQYF.